Included here is one T cell receptor beta chain sequence, with context. Its matching antigen is unknown. The data were taken from a study of cytomegalovirus exposure and HLA in healthy donors. The study's findings and limits: As a later analysis revealed, the rate of TCR association differed by HLA locus, with DRB1 most and HLA-C fewest. An analysis that was carried out later associated 15,000 to 20,000 TCR beta sequences with HLA alleles at 0.05 false discovery rate.

Use of 60 Vbeta and 13 Jbeta primers characterized the PCR. Profiled with immunoSEQ multiplex PCR; TCRdb holds only in-frame clones, not every one. The table shows some 200,000 clones, with 65% to 90% occurring only once. V shed 6 bases, J shed 1 base, and the junction held 4 bases outside the gene matches. The CDR3 length is 16 residues. Germline loops: CDR1 MRHNA, CDR2 SNTAGT. Sequenced: PBMCs. The TCR comes from a girl aged 5 to 17 in good health and CMV-seronegative. The chain couples TRBV6-4 to TRBJ2-2; 11 nucleotides align to TRBD2. CDR3 amino acids: CASSAGTSGNTGELFF. For the CDR3, the DNA is TGTGCCAGCAGCGCCGGGACTAGCGGGAACACCGGGGAGCTGTTTTTT.